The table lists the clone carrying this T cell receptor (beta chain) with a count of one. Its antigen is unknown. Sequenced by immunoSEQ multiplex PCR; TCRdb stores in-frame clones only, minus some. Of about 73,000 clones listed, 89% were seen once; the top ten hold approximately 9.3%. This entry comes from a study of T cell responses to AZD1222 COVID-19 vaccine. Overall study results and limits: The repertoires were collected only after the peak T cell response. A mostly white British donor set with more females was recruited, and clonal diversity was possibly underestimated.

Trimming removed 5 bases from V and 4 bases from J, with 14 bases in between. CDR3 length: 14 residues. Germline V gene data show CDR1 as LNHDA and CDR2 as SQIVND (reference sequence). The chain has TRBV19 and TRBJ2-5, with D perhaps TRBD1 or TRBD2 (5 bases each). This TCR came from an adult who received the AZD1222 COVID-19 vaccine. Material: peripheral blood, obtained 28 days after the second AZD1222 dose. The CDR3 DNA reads TGTGCCAGTAGTCGGGGCCGCCAGGCAGAGACCCAGTACTTC. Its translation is CASSRGRQAETQYF.